One sample yielded the 7 T cell receptor beta chains listed below, sequenced in a study of T cells in Graves' hyperthyroidism and ophthalmopathy. Regions amplified from RNA transcripts were the TCR beta CDR3 regions. The TCR CDR3 first-round RT-PCR relied on the HTBI primer set. TCRdb used MiXCR to reprocess the multiplex PCR reads, holding one entry per CDR3 protein. The repertoire holds 480,000 or so distinct CDR3 sequences, with about 45% as singletons. The sequenced sample was peripheral blood or thyroid tissue (not recorded which). Receptors were obtained from an adult woman with Graves' disease, either hyperthyroidism or ophthalmopathy (not recorded which).

Only a few counts were recorded for this clonotype. The chain uses TRBV10-3 and TRBJ1-1; the match to TRBD1 covers 7 bases. Germline V CDR1 and CDR2: ENHRY, SYGVKD. The CDR3 sequence is 14 residues long. The V gene end was trimmed by 2 bases and the J gene end by 5 bases; junction bases not matched to a gene: 5. The CDR3 reads CAISEEGARTEAFF. The DNA of the CDR3 is TGTGCCATCAGTGAGGAGGGGGCGAGAACTGAAGCTTTCTTT.

Ten or more counts support this clonotype. The V and J genes are TRBV7-3 and TRBJ2-7, with 10 bases that match TRBD2. This CDR3 is 15 amino acids long. With V trimmed by 5 bases and J by 2 bases, 6 bases remained unmatched. Germline-derived CDR1 and CDR2 are SGHTA and FQGTGA. In DNA form, the CDR3 reads TGTGCCAGCAGCCCCAGCGGGAGGGGCACCTACGAGCAGTACTTC. This codes for CASSPSGRGTYEQYF. The entire variable domain, with the rest obtained from reference TRBV7-3 and TRBJ2-7, is as follows: GAGVSQTPSNKVTEKGKYVELRCDPISGHTALYWYRQSLGQGPEFLIYFQGTGAADDSGLPNDRFFAVRPEGSVSTLKIQRTERGDSAVYLCASSPSGRGTYEQYFGPGTRLTVT.

This clonotype has a count of ten or more. The chain uses TRBV12-3 or TRBV12-4 and TRBJ1-3; D uncertain. Trimming removed 7 bases from V and 0 bases from J, with 13 bases in between. This CDR3 has 15 amino acids. The CDR3 loop reads CASTSRPNSGNTIYF. In DNA, the CDR3 is TGTGCCAGCACCTCGAGGCCGAACTCTGGAAACACCATATATTTT.

This clonotype appeared many times. The genes are TRBV10-1 and TRBJ1-6; tentative D call: TRBD1 (6 bases). V was pared by 10 bases and J by 6 bases, with 13 bases between. The CDR3 runs to 13 residues. Per germline, CDR1 WNHNN and CDR2 SYGVQD (reference sequence). In DNA form, the CDR3 reads TGCGCCACCACACAGGGAATTAATTCACCCCTCCACTTT. Residues: CATTQGINSPLHF.

This clonotype has ten or more counts. The chain couples TRBV2 to TRBJ2-7; D perhaps matches TRBD2 (6 bases). V was clipped by 8 bases and J by 4 bases, with 18 bases between them. This CDR3 comprises 14 residues. The V gene's germline CDR1 is SNHLY and CDR2 FYNNEI. The CDR3 coding sequence is TGTGCCAGCGAACCCATGGGGGGTAGGTACGAGCAGTACTTC. Its translation is CASEPMGGRYEQYF.

This clonotype occurred a few times. The chain links TRBV10-3 to TRBJ2-2, with D tentatively TRBD2 (6 bases). Germline loops: CDR1 ENHRY, CDR2 SYGVKD. Trimming took off 10 bases at V and 3 bases at J, with 9 bases between the two ends. The CDR3 runs to 12 residues. The CDR3 nucleotides read TGTGCCACCACGGGGGACACCGGGGAGCTGTTTTTT. Protein product: CATTGDTGELFF.

This chain connects TRBV10-3 to TRBJ1-6, with 7 positions matching TRBD1. Per germline, CDR1 ENHRY and CDR2 SYGVKD. V lost 4 bases and J lost 9; bases outside the gene matches: 6. The CDR3 consists of 14 residues. The CDR3, as DNA: TGTGCCATCAGTGGGTCAGGGGGGGGTTCACCCCTCCACTTT. Protein: CAISGSGGGSPLHF.